This T cell receptor beta chain was captured in a study of blood T cell repertoires in COVID-19. Study summary: PBMCs, B-cell-depleted T cells, or T cells were the source of the cDNA or gDNA that made up the material.

The CDR3 spans 13 residues. Trimming cost V 6 bases and J 4 bases, with 13 bases left between them. CDR1 and CDR2 (germline): MDHEN, SYDVKM. Per the original methods: Nucleated cell number was recorded as an estimate derived from reference gene primer amplification. Clones were sequenced by immunoSEQ multiplex PCR, and TCRdb holds only the in-frame ones, with some missing. From that table come the V and J calls and clone size; the DNA was used to work out D and trimming. Of about 300,000 clones detected, 80% to 95% appear once; the ten largest clones hold nearly 7%. Comments on this clone: The same CDR3 is also encoded by other DNA sequences in this sample.

The rearrangement joins TRBV28 to TRBJ2-7; D possibly corresponds to TRBD1 (5 bases). Sequencing was done on a sample of peripheral blood. This clonotype was obtained from a woman aged 25 to 39 with COVID-19, enrolled during active disease. The CDR3 DNA sequence: TGTGCCAGCAGCTGGGGCCCGAGATACGAGCAGTACTTC. It encodes CASSWGPRYEQYF.